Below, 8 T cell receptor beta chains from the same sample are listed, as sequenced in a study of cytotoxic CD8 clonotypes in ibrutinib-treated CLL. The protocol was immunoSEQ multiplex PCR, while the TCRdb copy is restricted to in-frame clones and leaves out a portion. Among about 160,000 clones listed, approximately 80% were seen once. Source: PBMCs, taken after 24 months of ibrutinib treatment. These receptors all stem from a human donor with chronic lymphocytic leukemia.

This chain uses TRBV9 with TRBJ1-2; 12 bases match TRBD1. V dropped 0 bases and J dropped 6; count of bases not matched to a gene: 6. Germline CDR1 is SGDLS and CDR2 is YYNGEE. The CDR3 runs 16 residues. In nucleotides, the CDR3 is TGTGCCAGCAGCGTAGATGGGACAGGGGGCTTGGATGGCTACACCTTC. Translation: CASSVDGTGGLDGYTF.

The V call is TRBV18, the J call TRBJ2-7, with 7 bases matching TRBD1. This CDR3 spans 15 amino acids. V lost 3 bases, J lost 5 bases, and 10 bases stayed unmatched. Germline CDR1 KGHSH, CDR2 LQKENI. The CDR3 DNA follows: TGTGCCAGCTCACCGCTTCCTACAGGGGCCGACGAGCAGTACTTC. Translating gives CASSPLPTGADEQYF.

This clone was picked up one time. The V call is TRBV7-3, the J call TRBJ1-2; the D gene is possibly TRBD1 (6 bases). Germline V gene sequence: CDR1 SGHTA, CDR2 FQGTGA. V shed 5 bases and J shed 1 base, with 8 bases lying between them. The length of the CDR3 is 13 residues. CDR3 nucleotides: TGTGCCAGCAGCCTACAGGGTAACTATGGCTACACCTTC. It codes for CASSLQGNYGYTF.

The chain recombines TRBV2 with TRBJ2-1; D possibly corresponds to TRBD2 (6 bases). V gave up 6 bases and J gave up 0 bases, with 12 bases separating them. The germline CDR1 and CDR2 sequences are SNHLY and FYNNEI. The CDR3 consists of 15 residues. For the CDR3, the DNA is TGTGCCAGCAGGTTTGGACTACCCTCCTACAATGAGCAGTTCTTC. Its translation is CASRFGLPSYNEQFF.

CDR3 residues: CASSRGLVAYNEQFF. DNA for the CDR3: TGTGCCAGCAGTCGAGGACTAGTTGCCTACAATGAGCAGTTCTTC. The chain has TRBV7-3 and TRBJ2-1, with 7 bases aligning to TRBD2. V was clipped by 6 bases and J by 2 bases; unmatched bases: 7. Germline V gene lookup returns CDR1 SGHTA and CDR2 FQGTGA. The CDR3 extends over 15 amino acids.

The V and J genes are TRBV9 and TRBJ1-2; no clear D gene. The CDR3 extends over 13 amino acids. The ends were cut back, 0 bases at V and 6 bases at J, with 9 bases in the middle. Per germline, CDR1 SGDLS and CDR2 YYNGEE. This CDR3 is CASSVDPLHGYTF. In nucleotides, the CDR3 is TGTGCCAGCAGCGTAGACCCCCTCCATGGCTACACCTTC.

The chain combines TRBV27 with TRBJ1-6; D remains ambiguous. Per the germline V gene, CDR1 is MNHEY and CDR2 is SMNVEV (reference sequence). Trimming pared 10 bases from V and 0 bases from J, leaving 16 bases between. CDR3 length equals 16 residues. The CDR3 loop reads CATRISQSSYNSPLHF. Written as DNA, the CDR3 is TGTGCCACACGTATTAGCCAAAGCTCCTATAATTCACCCCTCCACTTT.

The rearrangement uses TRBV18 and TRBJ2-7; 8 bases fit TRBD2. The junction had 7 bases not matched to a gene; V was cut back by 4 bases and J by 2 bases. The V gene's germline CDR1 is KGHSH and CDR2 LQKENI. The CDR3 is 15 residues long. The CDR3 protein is CASSLSGTRPYEQYF. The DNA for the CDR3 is TGTGCCAGCTCACTTTCCGGGACTAGGCCCTACGAGCAGTACTTC.